This TCR beta chain is from a study of blood T cell repertoires in COVID-19. Study summary: T cells, B-cell-depleted T cells, or PBMCs provided the cDNA or gDNA that served as material.

Original handling: Researchers report that nucleated cell counts were estimated from reference gene primer amplification. Data came from immunoSEQ multiplex PCR; TCRdb stores just in-frame clones and leaves some out. From that table come the V and J calls and clone size; the DNA was used to work out D and trimming. Of 60,000 to 90,000 clones listed, approximately 79% are singletons. Sequenced input: peripheral blood. The receptor's source is a human donor with acute or convalescent COVID-19. The donor label of this sample is uncertain.

CDR3 in DNA: TGTGCCAGCAGCTTAGCAAGGAGCGGGAGGAGAAATGAGCAGTTCTTC. It yields the protein CASSLARSGRRNEQFF. J is TRBJ2-1 and V is TRBV7-2; 9 bases map to TRBD2. Trimming took 0 bases from V and 7 from J; bases not matched to a gene: 7. The CDR3 sequence is 16 residues long. Germline CDR1 is SGHTA and CDR2 is FQGNSA.